This T cell receptor (beta chain) came from a study of T cell repertoires in cytomegalovirus infection. Each CDR3 protein gets one entry after TCRdb re-called the reads with MiXCR. The table lists 650,000 to 850,000 distinct CDR3 sequences, under 35% of them singletons. The V and J ends lost 1 base and 6 bases respectively, with 16 bases between them. Looked up from germline, CDR1 is SGHTA and CDR2 is FQGNSA. The CDR3 consists of 16 residues. Study-level points and caveats: Cumulative public TCR beta family frequency identified CMV carriers with the relevant HLA. The ex vivo response showed dominance by HLA-C-restricted CMV-specific TCR beta clonotypes.

In its sample, this clonotype was seen many times. As yet, its antigen is unknown. The starting material was cultured CD8+ T cells from PBMCs, obtained from culture after CMV antigen stimulation. J is TRBJ2-1 and V is TRBV7-2; weak D call: TRBD2 (5 bases). This receptor was taken from a human donor in good health (CMV status not recorded). Some clones in this sample may be carry-over from other donors' samples. The CDR3 DNA reads TGTGCCAGCAGCTTAGAAGGGCGGGCAGCCTTCAATGAGCAGTTCTTC. Translating it yields CASSLEGRAAFNEQFF.